A selection of T cell receptor beta chains follows, all from one sample in a study of T cell repertoires in cytomegalovirus infection. Each CDR3 protein gets one entry after TCRdb re-called the reads with MiXCR. The sample includes some 450,000 distinct CDR3 sequences, under 40% of them seen just once. The material sequenced was PBMCs. Receptors originate from a human donor in good health (CMV status not recorded). Some clones in this sample may be carry-over from other donors' samples. Both conserved end residues are part of each CDR3. A D gene is named only where the DNA matches it firmly. Size is stated for part of the rows, as once, few or many counts, or as a class when the clone is expanded.

CASSPGRQNTEAFF | TGCGCCAGCAGCCCAGGACGGCAGAACACTGAAGCTTTCTTT | TRBJ1-1 | TRBV5-1 | NA | NA
CASSLWGQYEQYF | TGTGCCAGCAGCTTGTGGGGACAGTACGAGCAGTACTTC | TRBJ2-7 | TRBV5-6 | NA | TRBD1
CASSLGDPYSYEQYF | TGTGCCAGCAGCTTAGGGGACCCCTACTCCTACGAGCAGTACTTC | TRBJ2-7 | TRBV7-8 | NA | NA
CASSSSGLLYNEQFF | TGTGCCAGCAGCTCATCCGGACTCTTATACAATGAGCAGTTCTTC | TRBJ2-1 | TRBV11-2 | NA | NA
CASSSRGFEQFF | TGTGCCAGCAGCTCAAGGGGATTTGAGCAGTTCTTC | TRBJ2-1 | TRBV7-3 | many | NA
CASSVAGQGVGSPLHF | TGTGCCAGCAGCGTAGCGGGACAGGGGGTTGGCTCACCCCTCCACTTT | TRBJ1-6 | TRBV9 | NA | TRBD1
CASSLMTGVSYEQYF | TGTGCCAGCAGCCTAATGACAGGGGTAAGCTACGAGCAGTACTTC | TRBJ2-7 | TRBV11-1 | few | TRBD1
CASASSGGYEQYF | TGTGCCAGCGCGTCTAGCGGGGGCTACGAGCAGTACTTC | TRBJ2-7 | TRBV6-1 | few | TRBD2
CASSPGTGGGETQYF | TGTGCCAGCAGCCCCGGGACAGGGGGCGGAGAGACCCAGTACTTC | TRBJ2-5 | TRBV7-8 | many | TRBD1
CASSILPSGGMYEQFF | TGTGCCAGTAGTATCCTTCCTAGCGGGGGTATGTATGAGCAGTTCTTC | TRBJ2-1 | TRBV19 | NA | TRBD2
CASSYRHDNQPQHF | TGTGCCAGCAGTTACCGGCACGATAATCAGCCCCAGCATTTT | TRBJ1-5 | TRBV6-6 | few | NA
CASRASPRTDEKLFF | TGTGCCAGCAGGGCTTCCCCACGGACAGATGAAAAACTGTTTTTT | TRBJ1-4 | TRBV7-2 | NA | NA
CASSRSWQEGRNTGELFF | TGTGCCAGCAGCCGCTCCTGGCAGGAGGGTAGGAACACCGGGGAGCTGTTTTTT | TRBJ2-2 | TRBV11-2 | NA | NA
CASRERGSYYEQYF | TGTGCCAGCAGAGAGCGGGGCTCTTACTACGAGCAGTACTTC | TRBJ2-7 | TRBV12-3/TRBV12-4 | NA | TRBD2
CASSGGTGKRETQYF | TGTGCCAGCAGCGGGGGGACAGGGAAGAGGGAGACCCAGTACTTC | TRBJ2-5 | TRBV7-7 | many | TRBD1
CASKGGTYQPQHF | TGTGCCAGCAAAGGGGGAACTTATCAGCCCCAGCATTTT | TRBJ1-5 | TRBV11-2 | NA | NA
CASSSLKEYSYEQYF | TGTGCCAGCAGCTCCTTGAAGGAGTATTCCTACGAGCAGTACTTC | TRBJ2-7 | TRBV11-2 | few | NA
CASRRLAGTNEQFF | TGTGCCAGCAGGCGACTAGCGGGGACAAATGAGCAGTTCTTC | TRBJ2-1 | TRBV7-9 | NA | TRBD2
CASSPGAEKAFF | TGTGCCAGCTCACCGGGGGCAGAAAAAGCTTTCTTT | TRBJ1-1 | TRBV18 | few | NA
CASSTWRSTGNTIYF | TGTGCCAGCAGCACCTGGAGATCTACCGGAAACACCATATATTTT | TRBJ1-3 | TRBV6-5 | few | NA
CASSLTAGYNSLLHF | TGCGCCAGCAGCCTGACCGCGGGGTATAATTCACTCCTCCACTTT | TRBJ1-6 | TRBV4-1 | NA | NA
CASSLSGKLYEQYF | TGTGCCAGTAGCCTTAGCGGGAAACTCTACGAGCAGTACTTC | TRBJ2-7 | TRBV19 | NA | TRBD2
CASSLGGWNTEAFF | TGCGCCAGCAGCCTCGGAGGGTGGAACACTGAAGCTTTCTTT | TRBJ1-1 | TRBV4-3 | few | NA
CASSSNLAGRESTDTQYF | TGTGCCAGCAGCTCGAATCTAGCGGGGAGGGAGAGCACAGATACGCAGTATTTT | TRBJ2-3 | TRBV5-6 | few | TRBD2
CASSLSGVKETQYF | TGTGCCAGCAGCTTGAGCGGGGTCAAAGAGACCCAGTACTTC | TRBJ2-5 | TRBV11-2 | many | TRBD2
CASSQDEGFSGNTIYF | TGCGCCAGCAGCCAAGATGAAGGCTTCTCTGGAAACACCATATATTTT | TRBJ1-3 | TRBV4-1 | few | NA
CASSPRGRGNEKLFF | TGCGCCAGCAGCCCTCGCGGCAGGGGAAATGAAAAACTGTTTTTT | TRBJ1-4 | TRBV4-3 | NA | NA
CASNPGGPSYEQYF | TGTGCCAGCAACCCAGGGGGACCCTCCTACGAGCAGTACTTC | TRBJ2-7 | TRBV12-3/TRBV12-4 | NA | TRBD1
CSARLAGRFTDTQYF | TGCAGTGCTAGACTAGCGGGGCGATTCACAGATACGCAGTATTTT | TRBJ2-3 | TRBV20-1 | NA | TRBD2
CSARREGGNSPLHF | TGCAGTGCTAGAAGGGAGGGGGGCAATTCACCCCTCCACTTT | TRBJ1-6 | TRBV20-1 | NA | NA
CASSEWSNRGTGELFF | TGTGCCAGCAGTGAATGGAGTAACAGGGGCACGGGGGAGCTGTTTTTT | TRBJ2-2 | TRBV6-1 | few | TRBD1
CASSDPSGGPGGQFF | TGTGCCAGCAGTGATCCTAGCGGGGGGCCGGGGGGGCAGTTCTTC | TRBJ2-1 | TRBV6-2/TRBV6-3 | NA | TRBD2